The T cell receptor beta chain under discussion was sequenced for a study of shared clonotypes between healthy human individuals (dated by TCRdb to the early 2020s). For context, the study as a whole: The cohort included a few men and two women between 18 and 49 years of age. To increase sequencing depth and limit assay-specific biases, different laboratories used diverse techniques to prepare libraries and sequence TCR repertoires. Leukapheresis yielded between about 0.85 and 9 billion PBMCs per donor. For each donor, CD4 naive and CD4 memory were each run on three plates, CD8 naive on two plates, and CD8 memory on one plate. To estimate repertoire size and how much clonotypes are shared between individuals, the study performed deep sequencing of blood TCR repertoires from roughly five healthy adults.

Healthy HIV-negative adults with no recently reported acute infections or vaccinations were included as donors. All donors were Caucasian adults living in Nashville, Tennessee, USA. CD4+ T cells were enriched through magnetic negative selection, after which naive cells were positively selected on CD45RA and the remaining negative fraction served as the memory subset. After blood collection by leukapheresis, PBMCs were isolated using Ficoll-Histopaque density gradient centrifugation and then cryopreserved in the vapor phase of liquid nitrogen. Purity and quantity of every magnetically sorted T cell population were checked by analytical flow cytometry. Genomic DNA was isolated from each sorted fraction and quantified by UV absorbance on a Nanodrop 2000c. Results the study describes overall, beyond this receptor: Compared with non-shared clonotypes, clonotypes shared by all four sorted-subset donors had higher generation probabilities. Across a handful of donors, approximately 5% of naive CD4, around 3.5% of naive CD8, around 2.1% of memory CD4, and approximately 0.4% of memory CD8 clonotypes were shared. Sampling was restricted to blood, and TCR repertoires in tissue are likely to differ from TCR repertoires in blood. Pairwise subsampling led to the expectation that sequencing depth would affect the degree of clonotype sharing among donors. Because the study included only a small number of donors, the genetic and exposure-history diversity represented was limited. Estimated clonotype richness was generally larger for naive than for memory subsets. Even with the large sequencing depth, rarefaction of the sorted-subset datasets indicated that sequencing was incomplete.

Worth noting for this clone: Its antigen is unknown. Nothing much larger sits one base from this clone, and base qualities are not available.

TCR CDR3 regions were amplified from genomic DNA by multiplex PCR using the deep immunoSEQ assay. Extracted genomic DNA from each cell subset was distributed evenly across all wells of several immunoSEQ 96-well plates, and each plate was treated as a replicate. For sorted subsets, approximately 210 ng of genomic DNA, equivalent to tens of thousands of T cell genomes, went into each replicate PCR. Purified libraries were quantified with a Qubit 3.0 fluorometer, sized on a Bioanalyzer 2100, and re-quantified with the KAPA Library Quantification kit. Every immunoSEQ 96-well plate was sequenced on a separate single-read 150-cycle Illumina NextSeq 550 flow cell. As for how the authors treated the data: Because only junctional sequences without quality scores were contained in the immunoSEQ output, filtering matching that applied to full-length reads could not be performed. To assign V/J genes and CDR3, sequences were annotated against IMGT germline references using PyIR, a Python wrapper for IgBLAST v1.9. Reads with weak V/J assignments (E-value above 1e-6), missing CDR3, stop codons, out-of-frame junctions, or ambiguous translated residues were removed. V3J clonotypes were defined as sequences sharing the same inferred V gene, J gene, and CDR3 amino acid sequence. Percentage overlap between repertoires was calculated by dividing the number of shared unique clonotypes by the size of the smaller repertoire. Repertoire richness was assessed with RTK rarefaction, the Chao1 estimator, and Recon v2.1 estimates of unobserved clonotypes. Generation probabilities for all TCRbeta clonotypes obtained by the gDNA method from a handful of donors were computed using OLGA. Sourced from immuneACCESS, this table was stored by TCRdb with only in-frame sequences that have V and J called. A share of the clones is absent; for the studies checked, an unresolved V gene accounts for under half, and the remainder has no known explanation. V and J calls and clone size follow that table, whereas D and trimming were derived from the DNA. The sample table lists about 1 million clones, about 75% of them with a count of one. The ten largest clones take up about 1.5% of the sample.

The CDR3, from cysteine to phenylalanine, totals 14 residues. The sequence is cut down to CDR3 DNA, 42 bases in frame from base 1. In the germline V gene (reference sequence), CDR1 corresponds to SEHNR and CDR2 to FQNEAQ. V is trimmed back by 2 bases and J by 6 bases, and the junction contains 4 bases that no gene match accounts for. This TCR was recovered from a young man in good health. Material: memory CD4+ T cells sorted from blood. Read against the paper, the sample's cell subset or site label means: CD45RA-negative fraction. This chain is built from TRBV7-9 and TRBJ2-1; 7 middle bases align to TRBD1. The nucleotide sequence is given as TGTGCCAGCAGCTTACAAGGGGGCTCCAATGAGCAGTTCTTC. This is translated as CASSLQGGSNEQFF.